This is a list of T cell receptor beta chains from one sample in a study of T cell repertoires in aging, cancer and after chemotherapy. TCRdb ran MiXCR on the multiplex PCR reads and lists one entry per CDR3 protein. The table lists about 3,300 distinct CDR3 sequences, 20% to 25% of them singletons. What was sequenced was blood. Source of these receptors: a human donor with a blood cancer. The CDR3 runs from the conserved cysteine through the conserved F or W. D genes are given only for firm matches. The size of a clone is reported for some rows only, either as once, few or many, or as a class for expanded clones.

d_call	v_call	j_call	clone_size	cdr3_nt	cdr3_aa
NA	TRBV6-1	TRBJ1-2	medium-sized	TGTGCCAGCAGTGAACCCCGGACAGACCTCTATGGCTACACCTTC	CASSEPRTDLYGYTF
NA	TRBV12-3/TRBV12-4	TRBJ2-5	medium-sized	TGTGCCAGCAGTCCGCTCGGGGACCTCCAAGAGACCCAGTACTTC	CASSPLGDLQETQYF
NA	TRBV29-1	TRBJ1-1	medium-sized	TGCACCGCCGGGAAAGGGGGCACTGAAGCTTTCTTT	CTAGKGGTEAFF
NA	TRBV5-1	TRBJ2-7	NA	TGCGCCAGCAGCCCTGGGGGTAACCCCTACGAGCAGTACTTC	CASSPGGNPYEQYF
NA	TRBV6-5	TRBJ2-7	medium-sized	TGTGCCAGCAGTTACTCGATAAATAGGGCCGAAGGGCAGTACTTC	CASSYSINRAEGQYF
NA	TRBV27	TRBJ1-5	medium-sized	TGTGCCAGCAGCGGGGGATATAGCAATCAGCCCCAGCATTTT	CASSGGYSNQPQHF
NA	TRBV11-3	TRBJ1-2	few	TGTGCCAGCAGCTTTTATGGCGTTCAAGGCTACACCTTC	CASSFYGVQGYTF
NA	TRBV2	TRBJ2-6	few	TGTGCCAGCAGTGATTATCTTGGGAGTGACGTCCTGACTTTC	CASSDYLGSDVLTF
NA	TRBV6-4	TRBJ1-1	medium-sized	TGTGCCAGCAGTGACAGGGGGAACACTGAAGCTTTCTTT	CASSDRGNTEAFF
NA	TRBV12-3/TRBV12-4	TRBJ1-5	NA	TGTGCTAGTGGCACCGACAGACTCCCTGATTATAGCAATCAGCCCCAGCATTTT	CASGTDRLPDYSNQPQHF
NA	TRBV27	TRBJ2-1	NA	TGTGCCAGCAGTTTGGGTACAGGGGGGGTCAATGAGCAGTTCTTC	CASSLGTGGVNEQFF
TRBD2	TRBV10-1	TRBJ2-1	NA	TGCGCCAGCAGTAATGGACTAGGGAGTGAGCAGTTCTTC	CASSNGLGSEQFF
NA	TRBV18	TRBJ2-5	medium-sized	TGTGCCAGCTCACCACCCGACAGCCAAGAGACCCAGTACTTC	CASSPPDSQETQYF
NA	TRBV6-6	TRBJ1-4	medium-sized	TGTGCCAGCAGTTATAATGAAAAACTGTTTTTT	CASSYNEKLFF
NA	TRBV5-6	TRBJ2-1	NA	TGCGCCAGCAGCCGCCCGGGGGATGAGCAGTTCTTC	CASSRPGDEQFF
NA	TRBV15	TRBJ1-2	few	TGTGCCACCAGCAGGGATTTCCTCTATGGCTACACCTTC	CATSRDFLYGYTF
TRBD1	TRBV11-3	TRBJ1-3	few	TGTGCCAGCGGAACACCACAGGGGCCAAATGGAAACACCATATATTTT	CASGTPQGPNGNTIYF
NA	TRBV7-9	TRBJ1-5	NA	TGTGCCAGCAGCGTTATGACAGGCCCCCAGCATTTT	CASSVMTGPQHF
NA	TRBV5-1	TRBJ2-5	NA	TGCGCCAGCAGCTTGGTGTCAATCGAAGAGACCCAGTACTTC	CASSLVSIEETQYF
NA	TRBV18	TRBJ2-7	medium-sized	TGTGCCAGCTCATCCGGGCCAGCCTACGAGCAGTACTTC	CASSSGPAYEQYF
NA	TRBV30	TRBJ1-2	medium-sized	TGTGCCTGGAGTGAAACAGGCTTAGCTAACTATGGCTACACCTTC	CAWSETGLANYGYTF
NA	TRBV27	TRBJ1-2	medium-sized	TGTGCCAGCAGTTTCGCCTCAGTTAACTATGGCTACACCTTC	CASSFASVNYGYTF
TRBD2	TRBV4-2	TRBJ2-1	NA	TGTGCCAGCAGCCAAGGAGGGTTAGCGGGGGTTTACAATGAGCAGTTCTTC	CASSQGGLAGVYNEQFF
TRBD1	TRBV4-2	TRBJ1-5	NA	TGTGCCAGCAGCCTAAGTCCACTACAGGGGAGGTGGCCCCAGCATTTT	CASSLSPLQGRWPQHF
TRBD1	TRBV20-1	TRBJ2-1	NA	TGCAGTGCTCCGGACAGGCGATTCCAAAACAATGAGCAGTTCTTC	CSAPDRRFQNNEQFF
TRBD1	TRBV5-1	TRBJ1-6	NA	TGCGCCAGCACCAGGACAGGGGGCGAGGGCTCACCCCTCCACTTT	CASTRTGGEGSPLHF
NA	TRBV20-1	TRBJ1-3	medium-sized	TGCAGTGCGAGGGACAAGACCTCTGGAAACACCATATATTTT	CSARDKTSGNTIYF
NA	TRBV12-3/TRBV12-4	TRBJ1-2	medium-sized	TGTGCATCGGAAGGGACGGACTATGGCTACACCTTC	CASEGTDYGYTF
NA	TRBV6-5	TRBJ1-3	medium-sized	TGTGCCAGCAGTTACTCCGGGGGCCCCTCTGGAAACACCATATATTTT	CASSYSGGPSGNTIYF
NA	TRBV29-1	TRBJ2-1	large	TGCAGCGTTGAAGACCCCCCTGAGCAGTTCTTC	CSVEDPPEQFF
TRBD1	TRBV7-9	TRBJ1-1	NA	TGTGCCAGCACCCCTGTTCCAGGGGGCTACACTGAAGCTTTCTTT	CASTPVPGGYTEAFF
TRBD1	TRBV18	TRBJ1-1	few	TGTGCCAGCTCACCACGAACAGGGGGGGACACTGAAGCTTTCTTT	CASSPRTGGDTEAFF
TRBD1	TRBV5-4	TRBJ2-7	medium-sized	TGTGCCAGCAGCTCAAACCAGGGGGCTTCCTACTACGAGCAGTACTTC	CASSSNQGASYYEQYF
NA	TRBV28	TRBJ2-7	NA	TGTGCCAGCAGCTCCATCACAGGGCCAATCTTCTTGTACGAGCAGTACTTC	CASSSITGPIFLYEQYF
NA	TRBV20-1	TRBJ1-3	NA	TGCAGTGCTGGGGGCAGAAACACCATATATTTT	CSAGGRNTIYF
NA	TRBV20-1	TRBJ1-4	few	TGCAGTGCTAGAAGTGACAGCCCCACGGGTAATGAAAAACTGTTTTTT	CSARSDSPTGNEKLFF
TRBD1	TRBV20-1	TRBJ1-2	NA	TGCAGTGCTAGCGACTCCGGGACAGGTTCAAGCTATGGCTACACCTTC	CSASDSGTGSSYGYTF